Below are 5 T cell receptor beta chains sequenced from a single sample in a study of T cells after posttransplantation cyclophosphamide. Sequencing used immunoSEQ multiplex PCR; TCRdb keeps in-frame clones, though not all of them. Its listing shows roughly 16 clones. A marrow graft followed busulfan-fludarabine conditioning, with cyclophosphamide on days +3 and +4. Sample: gut tissue, taken after allogeneic stem cell transplant with posttransplant cyclophosphamide. Every receptor here comes from a female patient between 55 and 75 years old who received an allogeneic stem cell transplant from an unrelated donor, was CMV-positive, and had acute GVHD only. Some T cells may arise from the graft donor.

This clone occurred once. The rearrangement links TRBV12-5 to TRBJ2-5, with D maybe TRBD1 (6 bases). Germline V gene sequence: CDR1 LGHNT, CDR2 FRNRAP. This CDR3 comprises 13 residues. Trimming pared 3 bases from V and 4 bases from J, leaving 9 bases between. This chain's CDR3 is CASGLIGGETQYF. DNA of the CDR3: TGTGCTAGTGGTTTAATAGGGGGAGAGACCCAGTACTTC. Together with reference TRBV12-5 and TRBJ2-5, the CDR3 gives the full variable domain: DARVTQTPRHKVTEMGQEVTMRCQPILGHNTVFWYRQTMMQGLELLAYFRNRAPLDDSGMPKDRFSAEMPDATLATLKIQPSEPRDSAVYFCASGLIGGETQYFGPGTRLLVL.

V and J are TRBV5-6 and TRBJ2-5, with a tentative D call TRBD2 (6 bases). CDR1 SGHDT and CDR2 YYEEEE come from the germline V gene. The length of the CDR3 is 16 residues. Between the trimmed V and J ends, which lost 4 bases and 5 bases, there was a span of 21 bases. CDR3 sequence (DNA): TGTGCCAGCAGCCCTGGCCGATGGGACTTGGAGGAGACCCAGTACTTC. Its translation is CASSPGRWDLEETQYF.

The chain employs TRBV7-9 and TRBJ2-7; D remains ambiguous. V dropped 7 bases and J dropped 0 bases, with 13 bases sitting between them. The CDR3 loop spans 14 amino acids. CDR1 SEHNR and CDR2 FQNEAQ come from the germline V gene (reference sequence). The DNA of the CDR3 is TGTGCCAGCACCCAAAGTAGTAGCTCCTACGAGCAGTACTTC. It yields the protein CASTQSSSSYEQYF.

The chain carries TRBV30 and TRBJ2-1, with D possibly matching TRBD2 (6 bases). Germline V gene sequence: CDR1 GTSNPN, CDR2 SVGIG (reference sequence). V was pared by 3 bases and J by 10 bases, with 16 bases between. The CDR3 extends over 13 amino acids. This CDR3 reads CAWSKQGLLEQFF. The CDR3 bases are TGTGCCTGGAGCAAGCAGGGACTCCTCGAGCAGTTCTTC.

The chain joins TRBV5-2 to TRBJ2-6; the table's TRBD2 call for D was not verified on the DNA. TRBV5-2 is labeled a pseudogene. CDR3 size: 18 residues. The CDR3 region has the DNA TGTGCCAGCAAAAAGAAGCGAGGTACACAAAGTCGGGCCAACGTCCTGACTTTC. Protein product: CASKKKRGTQSRANVLTF.